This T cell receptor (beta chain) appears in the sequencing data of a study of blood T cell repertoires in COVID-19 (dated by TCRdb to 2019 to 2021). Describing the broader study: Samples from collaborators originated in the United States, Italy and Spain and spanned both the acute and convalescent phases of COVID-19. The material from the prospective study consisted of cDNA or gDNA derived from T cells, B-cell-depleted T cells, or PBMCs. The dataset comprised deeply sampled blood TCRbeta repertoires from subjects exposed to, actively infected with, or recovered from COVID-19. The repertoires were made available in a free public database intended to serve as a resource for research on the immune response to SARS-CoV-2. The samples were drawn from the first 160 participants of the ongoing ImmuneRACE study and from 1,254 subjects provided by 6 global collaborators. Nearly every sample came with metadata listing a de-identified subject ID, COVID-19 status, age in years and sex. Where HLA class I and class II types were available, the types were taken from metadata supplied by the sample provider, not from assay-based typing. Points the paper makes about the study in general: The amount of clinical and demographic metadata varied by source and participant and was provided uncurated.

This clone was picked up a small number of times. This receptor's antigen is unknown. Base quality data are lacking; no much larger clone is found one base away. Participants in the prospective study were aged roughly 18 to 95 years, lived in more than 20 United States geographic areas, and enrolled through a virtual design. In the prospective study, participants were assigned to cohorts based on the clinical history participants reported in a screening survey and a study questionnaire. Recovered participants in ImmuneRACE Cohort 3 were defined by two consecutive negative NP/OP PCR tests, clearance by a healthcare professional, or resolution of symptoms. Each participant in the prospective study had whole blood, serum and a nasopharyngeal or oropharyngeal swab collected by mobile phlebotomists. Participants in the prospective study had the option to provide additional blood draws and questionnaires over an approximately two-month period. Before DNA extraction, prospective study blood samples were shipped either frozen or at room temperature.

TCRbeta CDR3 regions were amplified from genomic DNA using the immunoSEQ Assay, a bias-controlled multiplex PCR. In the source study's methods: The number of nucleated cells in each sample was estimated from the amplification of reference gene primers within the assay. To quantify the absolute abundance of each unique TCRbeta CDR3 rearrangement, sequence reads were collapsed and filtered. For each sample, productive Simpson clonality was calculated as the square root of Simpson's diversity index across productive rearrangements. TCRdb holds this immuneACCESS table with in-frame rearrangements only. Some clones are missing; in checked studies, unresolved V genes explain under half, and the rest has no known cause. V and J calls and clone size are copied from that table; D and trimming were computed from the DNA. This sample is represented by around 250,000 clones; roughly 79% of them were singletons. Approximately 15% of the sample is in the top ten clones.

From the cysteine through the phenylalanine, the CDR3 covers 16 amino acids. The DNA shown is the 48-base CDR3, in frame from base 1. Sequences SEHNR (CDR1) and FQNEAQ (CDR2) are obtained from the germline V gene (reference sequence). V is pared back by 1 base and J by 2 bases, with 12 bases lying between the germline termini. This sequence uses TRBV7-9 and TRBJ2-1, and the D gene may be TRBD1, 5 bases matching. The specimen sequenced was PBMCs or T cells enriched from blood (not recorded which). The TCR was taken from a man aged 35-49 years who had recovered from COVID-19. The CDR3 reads CASSLVWGIAYNEQFF. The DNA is TGTGCCAGCAGCTTAGTCTGGGGCATCGCCTACAATGAGCAGTTCTTC.